This TCR beta chain was found in a study of T-cell memory formation after mild COVID-19. Findings of the study overall: Some clones that responded turned up in pre-infection memory, which suggests that cross-reactive memory joined in.

A note on this clonotype: Its cognate antigen is unknown.

The CDR3 runs 16 residues. Trimming shortened V by 0 bases and J by 5 bases, and 11 bases separated the two germline ends. Looked up from germline, CDR1 is SGHTA and CDR2 is FQGNSA. Each CDR3 protein is one row after TCRdb ran MiXCR on the 5' RACE reads. Seen here are 450,000 to 650,000 distinct CDR3 sequences, roughly a fifth observed once, and the top ten hold about 8.7%. The chain is built from TRBV7-2 and TRBJ1-6, with D tentatively TRBD1 (5 bases). Sequencing was performed on PBMCs or a T cell subset sorted from them (not recorded which). The source is an adult woman who had mild COVID-19 (a few samples of this study predate the infection). Cell type and time point are not known. DNA for the CDR3: TGTGCCAGCAGCTTAGCCTTGGGGGTTAATAATTCACCCCTCCACTTT. Its protein is CASSLALGVNNSPLHF.